The clone carrying this T cell receptor beta chain appeared a few times. Its antigen is not identified. This entry comes from a study of T cells in localized non-small cell lung cancer. Study-wide points: The study detected a median roughly 57 of the top 100 tumor clones in adjacent lung. A higher density of T cells in blood coincided with extended overall survival. Tumor samples were not multi-region, leaving intratumor heterogeneity unexcluded. Among the tissues sampled, uninvolved adjacent lung had the highest T cell clonality, above tumor.

Germline CDR1 reads MDHEN; CDR2 reads SYDVKM. The length of the CDR3 is 12 residues. After removal of 6 bases from V and 6 bases from J, the junction contained 1 base not matched to a gene. Sequencing used immunoSEQ multiplex PCR; TCRdb keeps in-frame clones, though not all of them. The data show under 95,000 clones, about 84% seen once. The chain combines TRBV28 with TRBJ2-7, with 11 nucleotides matching TRBD2. This receptor was identified in a female donor at least 60 years old with stage I lung adenocarcinoma. The input for sequencing was peripheral blood, taken before any cancer treatment. CDR3 coding DNA: TGTGCCAGCAGAACTAGCGGGAGCGAGCAGTACTTC. This gives the protein CASRTSGSEQYF.